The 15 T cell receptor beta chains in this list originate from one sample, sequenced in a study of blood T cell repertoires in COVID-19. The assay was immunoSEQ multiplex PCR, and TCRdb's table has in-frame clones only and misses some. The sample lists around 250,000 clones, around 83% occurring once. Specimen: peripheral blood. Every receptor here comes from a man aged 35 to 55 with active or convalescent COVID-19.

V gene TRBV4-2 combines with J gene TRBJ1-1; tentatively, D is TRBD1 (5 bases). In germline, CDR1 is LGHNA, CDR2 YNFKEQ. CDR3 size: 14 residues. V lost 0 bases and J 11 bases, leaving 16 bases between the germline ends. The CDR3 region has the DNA TGTGCCAGCAGCCAAGACAGGGCGCTTAGTTGGGCTTTCTTT. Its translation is CASSQDRALSWAFF.

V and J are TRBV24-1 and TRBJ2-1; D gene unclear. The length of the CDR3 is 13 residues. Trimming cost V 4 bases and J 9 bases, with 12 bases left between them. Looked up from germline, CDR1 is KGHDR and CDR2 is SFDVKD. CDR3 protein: CATSDPTFGEQFF. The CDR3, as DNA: TGTGCCACCAGTGACCCCACCTTCGGTGAGCAGTTCTTC.

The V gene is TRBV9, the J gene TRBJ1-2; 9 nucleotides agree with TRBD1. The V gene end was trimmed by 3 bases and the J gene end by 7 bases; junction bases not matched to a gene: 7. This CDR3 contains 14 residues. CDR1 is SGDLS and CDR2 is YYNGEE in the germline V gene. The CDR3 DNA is TGTGCCAGCAGCGGCGGACAGGGGACGGGTGGCTACACCTTC. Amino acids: CASSGGQGTGGYTF.

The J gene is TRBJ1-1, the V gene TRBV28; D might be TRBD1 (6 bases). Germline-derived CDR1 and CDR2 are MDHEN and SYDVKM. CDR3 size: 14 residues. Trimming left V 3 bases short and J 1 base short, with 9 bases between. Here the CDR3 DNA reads TGTGCCAGCAGTTTGGTCAGGGGGAACACTGAAGCTTTCTTT. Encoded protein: CASSLVRGNTEAFF.

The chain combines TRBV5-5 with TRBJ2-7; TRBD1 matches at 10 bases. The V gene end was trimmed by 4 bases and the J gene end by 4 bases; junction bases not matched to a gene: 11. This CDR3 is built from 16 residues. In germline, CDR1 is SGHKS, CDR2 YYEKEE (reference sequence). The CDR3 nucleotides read TGTGCCAGCAGCCCACACCCGGGACAGGGGAAATACGAGCAGTACTTC. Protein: CASSPHPGQGKYEQYF.

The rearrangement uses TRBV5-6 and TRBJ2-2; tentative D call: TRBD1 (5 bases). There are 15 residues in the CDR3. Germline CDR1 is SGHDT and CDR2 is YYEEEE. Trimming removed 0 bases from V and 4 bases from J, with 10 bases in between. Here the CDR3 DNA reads TGTGCCAGCAGCTTGGAAGGGGTGGTCACCGGGGAGCTGTTTTTT. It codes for CASSLEGVVTGELFF. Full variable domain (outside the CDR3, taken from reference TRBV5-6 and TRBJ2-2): DAGVTQSPTHLIKTRGQQVTLRCSPKSGHDTVSWYQQALGQGPQFIFQYYEEEERQRGNFPDRFSGHQFPNYSSELNVNALLLGDSALYLCASSLEGVVTGELFFGEGSRLTVL.

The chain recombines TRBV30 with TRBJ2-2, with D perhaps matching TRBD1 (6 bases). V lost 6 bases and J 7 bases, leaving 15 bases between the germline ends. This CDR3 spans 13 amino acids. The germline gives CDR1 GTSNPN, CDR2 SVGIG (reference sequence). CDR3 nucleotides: TGTGCCTGTCCGGGACATGTCGGCGGGGAGCTGTTTTTT. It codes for CACPGHVGGELFF.

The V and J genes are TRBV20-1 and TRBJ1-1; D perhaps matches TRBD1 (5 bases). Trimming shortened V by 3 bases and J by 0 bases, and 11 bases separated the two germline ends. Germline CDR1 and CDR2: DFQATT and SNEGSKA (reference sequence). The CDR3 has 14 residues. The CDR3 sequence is CSASSGTLNTEAFF. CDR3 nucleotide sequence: TGCAGTGCTAGTTCAGGGACTTTGAACACTGAAGCTTTCTTT.

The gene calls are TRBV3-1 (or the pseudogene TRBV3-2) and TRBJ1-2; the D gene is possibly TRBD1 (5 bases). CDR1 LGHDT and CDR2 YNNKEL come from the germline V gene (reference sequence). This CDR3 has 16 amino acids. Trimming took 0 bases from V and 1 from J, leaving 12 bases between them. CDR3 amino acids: CASSQDGGELNYGYTF. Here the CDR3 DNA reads TGTGCCAGCAGCCAAGATGGGGGGGAGCTTAACTATGGCTACACCTTC.

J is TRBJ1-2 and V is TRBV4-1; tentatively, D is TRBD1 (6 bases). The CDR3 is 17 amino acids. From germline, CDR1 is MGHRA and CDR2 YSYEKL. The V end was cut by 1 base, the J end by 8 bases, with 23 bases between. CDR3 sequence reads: CASSQAVVTGFVEGYTF. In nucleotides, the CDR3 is TGCGCCAGCAGCCAAGCAGTCGTTACAGGGTTCGTCGAGGGCTACACCTTC.

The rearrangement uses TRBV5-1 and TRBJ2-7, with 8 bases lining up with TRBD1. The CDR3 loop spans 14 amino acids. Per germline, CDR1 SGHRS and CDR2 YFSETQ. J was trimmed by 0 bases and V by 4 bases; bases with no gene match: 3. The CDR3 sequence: CASSRTGSSYEQYF. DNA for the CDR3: TGCGCCAGCAGCCGGACAGGGAGCTCCTACGAGCAGTACTTC. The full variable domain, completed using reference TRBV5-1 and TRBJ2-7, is KAGVTQTPRYLIKTRGQQVTLSCSPISGHRSVSWYQQTPGQGLQFLFEYFSETQRNKGNFPGRFSGRQFSNSRSEMNVSTLELGDSALYLCASSRTGSSYEQYFGPGTRLTVT.

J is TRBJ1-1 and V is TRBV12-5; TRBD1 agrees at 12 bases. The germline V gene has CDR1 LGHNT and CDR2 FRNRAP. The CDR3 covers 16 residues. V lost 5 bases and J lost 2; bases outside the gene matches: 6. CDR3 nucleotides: TGTGCTAGTGGTCAGGGACAGGGGGCTGAAAACACTGAAGCTTTCTTT. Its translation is CASGQGQGAENTEAFF.

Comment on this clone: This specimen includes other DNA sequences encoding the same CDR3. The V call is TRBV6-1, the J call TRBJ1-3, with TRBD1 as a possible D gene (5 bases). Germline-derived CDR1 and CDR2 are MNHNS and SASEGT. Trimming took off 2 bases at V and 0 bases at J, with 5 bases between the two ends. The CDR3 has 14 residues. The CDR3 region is CASSERGSGNTIYF. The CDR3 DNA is TGTGCCAGCAGTGAAAGGGGCTCTGGAAACACCATATATTTT.

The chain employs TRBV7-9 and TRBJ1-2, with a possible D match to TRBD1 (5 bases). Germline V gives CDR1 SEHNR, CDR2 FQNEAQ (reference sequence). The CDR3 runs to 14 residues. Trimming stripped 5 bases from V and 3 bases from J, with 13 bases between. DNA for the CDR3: TGTGCCAGCAGCGTCGGGGGAGGTGACTATGGCTACACCTTC. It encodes CASSVGGGDYGYTF.

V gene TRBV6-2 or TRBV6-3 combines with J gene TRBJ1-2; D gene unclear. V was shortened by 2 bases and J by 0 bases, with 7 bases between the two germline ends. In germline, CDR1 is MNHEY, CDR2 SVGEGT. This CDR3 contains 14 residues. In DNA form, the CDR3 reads TGTGCCAGCAGTTACCAGGCTTCTAACTATGGCTACACCTTC. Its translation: CASSYQASNYGYTF.